This is a list of T cell receptor beta chains from one sample in a study of OX40 agonist ivuxolimab in advanced cancers. The assay was immunoSEQ multiplex PCR, and TCRdb's table has in-frame clones only and misses some. Among 70,000 or so clones listed, roughly 80% were seen once. The sequencing used CD4+ or CD8+ T cells sorted from blood, collected in a trial of the OX40 agonist ivuxolimab. All receptors come from an adult with an advanced solid tumor such as melanoma, head and neck, liver or kidney cancer. Each CDR3 is given with its conserved first and last residue. D genes are given only for firm matches. A clone size is listed for some rows: how often the clone was seen (once, few, many), or a class if it is expanded.

clone_size	v_call	d_call	cdr3_aa
few	TRBV19	NA	CASSSRLSEQYF
NA	TRBV9	NA	CASSVEADTQYF
few	TRBV30	TRBD2	CAWSVRLARGLGQYF
NA	TRBV27	TRBD1	CASSFLVDRGAYEQYF
NA	TRBV5-1	TRBD2	CASSWGGGETQYF
NA	TRBV5-1	TRBD2	CASSPGLAGGTDTQYF
NA	TRBV28	NA	CASSPLPAGYTF
NA	TRBV18	TRBD1	CASSPGQGDGYTF
NA	TRBV2	NA	CASSEVGYEQYF
NA	TRBV6-1	TRBD1	CASSRIQGSEKLFF
NA	TRBV19	TRBD1	CASSIAGTGGASSYTF
NA	TRBV5-1	NA	CASSGGTRGYGYTF
NA	TRBV19	NA	CASSSRTRMNTGELFF
NA	TRBV4-1	NA	CASSQEDGSAYEQYF
once	TRBV11-2	NA	CASSWTVTSSYNSPLHF
few	TRBV29-1	TRBD1	CSVEINRGFINEQFF
NA	TRBV4-1	TRBD2	CASSQGPGLGVGTQYF
NA	TRBV7-9	NA	CASSLQQGDEQFF
NA	TRBV5-1	TRBD2	CASIPIAGVTGELFF
NA	TRBV11-2	NA	CASSPPVILQENTEAFF
NA	TRBV7-9	NA	CASTRGSTDTQYF
NA	TRBV19	NA	CASSIGVGTEAFF
NA	TRBV5-8	NA	CASNRISRRYEQYF
NA	TRBV27	TRBD1	CASSRLAGQGLSGDGYTF
NA	TRBV19	TRBD1	CASSTLGQGLEQYF
NA	TRBV11-1	NA	CASSLGTPGMEEKLFF
NA	TRBV6-1	NA	CASKGTSNSPLHF
NA	TRBV5-1	NA	CASSFQKTEAEAFF
NA	TRBV6-4	TRBD1	CASSDRNLGTGSLSSGNTIYF
many	TRBV27	NA	CASSDSFEAFF
NA	TRBV5-4	TRBD1	CTSSLAGGDQPQHF
NA	TRBV6-1	TRBD1	CASSTPDRANYGYTF
NA	TRBV6-6	NA	CASSYTGTPESPLHF
NA	TRBV19	TRBD1	CASSQRTGPYEQYF
NA	TRBV18	NA	CASSPLGHQTDTQYF
NA	TRBV28	NA	CASSLQGSNYGYTF
NA	TRBV6-4	NA	CASKIGSLNTEAFF
NA	TRBV11-1	TRBD2	CASRGLAGKETQYF
NA	TRBV5-1	NA	CASSSDSMNTEAFF
NA	TRBV5-1	NA	CASSASYEQYF
NA	TRBV5-6	NA	CASSRWATEKLFF
NA	TRBV6-5	TRBD2	CASSYGLGEQFF
NA	TRBV9	NA	CASSVALEGDYGYTF
NA	TRBV6-6	NA	CASSYSEGGDTQYF
NA	TRBV28	NA	CASSFRSGGQYF
few	TRBV6-1	NA	CASSQGGGGELFF
once	TRBV9	TRBD2	CASSVPGGLDTQYF
NA	TRBV5-4	NA	CASSGGGGGTDTQYF
NA	TRBV21-1	NA	CASSMSSQMRETQYF
once	TRBV27	NA	CASSPKSGREQPQHF
NA	TRBV7-7	TRBD1	CASSLGTGGGEQYF
NA	TRBV5-3	TRBD2	CARSFGPGWRAVLAGGRVYEQYF
NA	TRBV18	TRBD1	CASSRDRGNNEQFF
NA	TRBV28	TRBD1	CASSLPILGTGNSNTGELFF
medium-sized	TRBV19	NA	CASMGSDQPQHF